These T cell receptor beta chains were read from a single sample in a study of blood T cell repertoires in COVID-19. Using immunoSEQ multiplex PCR, the repertoire was profiled, and TCRdb retains in-frame clones only, with some absent. The data show around 130,000 clones, with around nine tenths seen just once and roughly 2.1% held by the top ten. Sequencing was performed on peripheral blood. Receptors were obtained from a woman between 50 and 59 years old with acute or convalescent COVID-19. The CDR3 runs from the conserved cysteine through the conserved F or W. D genes are given only for firm matches. Size is omitted from some rows. Given values are once, few, many or a class for expanded clones.

D gene,CDR3 length,V gene,clone size,J gene,CDR3 protein
TRBD1,12,TRBV24-1,NA,TRBJ1-2,CATRGQVDGYTF
TRBD2,16,TRBV11-3,NA,TRBJ2-3,CASSIGLAGGTDTQYF
TRBD1,17,TRBV6-2/TRBV6-3,few,TRBJ1-1,CASSAWTGGLRNTEAFF
NA,13,TRBV7-9,NA,TRBJ1-2,CASSSSVNYGYTF
NA,15,TRBV4-3,NA,TRBJ1-1,CASSQEGGRNTEAFF
NA,12,TRBV6-5,NA,TRBJ1-2,CASSYPGGGYTF
TRBD1,15,TRBV25-1,NA,TRBJ2-2,CASSATGVWTGELFF
NA,13,TRBV4-1,NA,TRBJ1-2,CASSQSNNYGYTF
NA,12,TRBV7-9,once,TRBJ1-1,CASSPLSTEAFF
TRBD1,13,TRBV11-3,many,TRBJ2-5,CASSWDRDETQYF
NA,16,TRBV19,NA,TRBJ1-4,CASSILQGSHTEKLFF
TRBD1,15,TRBV7-2,NA,TRBJ2-7,CASSSRRQGVYEQYF
NA,15,TRBV18,NA,TRBJ1-5,CASSADGGGNQPQHF
TRBD2,15,TRBV28,NA,TRBJ2-1,CASSSGGAGNNEQFF
TRBD1,16,TRBV10-3,NA,TRBJ1-2,CAISESTGGGSSGYTF
NA,14,TRBV7-9,NA,TRBJ1-3,CASTRGGAGNTIYF
NA,14,TRBV6-2/TRBV6-3,NA,TRBJ1-5,CASSYLYSNQPQHF
NA,12,TRBV6-5,NA,TRBJ2-1,CASSPLGDEQFF
NA,15,TRBV12-5,NA,TRBJ1-1,CASGPRTEQNTEAFF
TRBD1,16,TRBV11-3,NA,TRBJ1-2,CASSSTGAHLNYGYTF
TRBD2,12,TRBV2,NA,TRBJ2-7,CARGTSGYEQYF
TRBD2,18,TRBV6-2/TRBV6-3,NA,TRBJ2-5,CASSSGGRLAGGQETQYF
NA,13,TRBV29-1,few,TRBJ1-1,CSVEIQGWTEAFF
TRBD1,15,TRBV19,NA,TRBJ1-6,CASSTGDRGNSPLHF
TRBD2,14,TRBV7-8,NA,TRBJ2-3,CASSRGGVVDTQYF
NA,12,TRBV30,NA,TRBJ2-1,CAWSAERYEQFF
NA,13,TRBV9,NA,TRBJ2-2,CASSVGGTGELFF
TRBD1,15,TRBV6-5,NA,TRBJ1-5,CATGEGAETYQPQHF
NA,14,TRBV19,NA,TRBJ1-3,CASAGPNSGNTIYF
NA,16,TRBV11-2,NA,TRBJ1-1,CASSPYRGGKGTEAFF
NA,13,TRBV7-2,NA,TRBJ1-2,CASSPGQYYGYTF
NA,14,TRBV11-3,NA,TRBJ2-1,CASSSKWVANEQFF
NA,12,TRBV24-1,once,TRBJ1-2,CATSDPPRGYTF
NA,12,TRBV3-1/TRBV3-2,once,TRBJ1-1,CASSPYGTEAFF
TRBD2,13,TRBV10-3,NA,TRBJ2-1,CAITEGLVDEQFF
NA,19,TRBV19,NA,TRBJ1-1,CASSLGRDKYFGGDTEAFF
TRBD2,13,TRBV30,NA,TRBJ2-5,CAWSGGLSETQYF
TRBD2,16,TRBV7-2,NA,TRBJ2-3,CASSLGETSGSDTQYF
NA,17,TRBV4-3,NA,TRBJ1-1,CASSQEFVGGLNTEAFF